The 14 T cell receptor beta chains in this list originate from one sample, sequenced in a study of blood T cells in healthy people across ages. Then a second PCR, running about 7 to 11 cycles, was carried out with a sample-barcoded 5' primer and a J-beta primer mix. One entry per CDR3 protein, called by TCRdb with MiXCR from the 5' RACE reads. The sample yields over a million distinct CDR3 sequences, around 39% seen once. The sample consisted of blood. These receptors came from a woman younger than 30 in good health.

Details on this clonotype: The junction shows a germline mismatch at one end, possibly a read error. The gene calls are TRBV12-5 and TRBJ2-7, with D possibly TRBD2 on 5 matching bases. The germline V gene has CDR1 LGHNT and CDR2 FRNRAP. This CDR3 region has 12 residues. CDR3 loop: CTSGPVGNEQYF. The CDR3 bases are TGTACTAGTGGCCCCGTGGGTAACGAGCAGTACTTC.

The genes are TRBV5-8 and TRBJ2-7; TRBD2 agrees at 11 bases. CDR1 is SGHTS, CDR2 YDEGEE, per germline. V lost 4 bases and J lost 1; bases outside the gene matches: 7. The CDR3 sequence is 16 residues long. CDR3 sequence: CASSRLAGYRSYEQYF. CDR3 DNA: TGTGCCAGCAGCAGACTAGCGGGATATCGATCCTACGAGCAGTACTTC.

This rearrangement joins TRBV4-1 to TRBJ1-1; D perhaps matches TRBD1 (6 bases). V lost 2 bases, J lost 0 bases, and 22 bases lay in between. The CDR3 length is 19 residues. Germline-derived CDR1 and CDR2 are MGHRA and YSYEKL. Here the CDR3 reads CASSQKTPSDSFMNTEAFF. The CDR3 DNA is TGCGCCAGCAGCCAAAAAACCCCCTCGGACAGTTTCATGAACACTGAAGCTTTCTTT.

The CDR3 region has the DNA TGCGCCAGCAGTCAAGAAGCGGCTTTAGGGTACAATGAGCAGTTCTTC. Translated, it gives CASSQEAALGYNEQFF. This rearrangement joins TRBV10-1 to TRBJ2-1; the D gene is possibly TRBD2 (5 bases). Trimming pared 5 bases from V and 4 bases from J, leaving 18 bases between. The CDR3 sequence is 16 residues long. Germline V gene lookup returns CDR1 WNHNN and CDR2 SYGVQD (reference sequence).

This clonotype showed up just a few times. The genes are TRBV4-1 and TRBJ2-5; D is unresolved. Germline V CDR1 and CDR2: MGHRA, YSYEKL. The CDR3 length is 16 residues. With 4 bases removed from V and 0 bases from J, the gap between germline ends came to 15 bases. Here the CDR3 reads CASSPNIDIYQETQYF. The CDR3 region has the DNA TGCGCCAGCAGCCCAAATATTGACATATACCAAGAGACCCAGTACTTC.

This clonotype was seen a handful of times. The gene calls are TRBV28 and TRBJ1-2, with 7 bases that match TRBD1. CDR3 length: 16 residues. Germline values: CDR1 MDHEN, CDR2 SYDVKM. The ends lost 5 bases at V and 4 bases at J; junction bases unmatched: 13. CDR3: CASSRGTALLGYGYTF. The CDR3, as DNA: TGTGCCAGCAGTCGTGGGACAGCCCTTCTAGGCTATGGCTACACCTTC.

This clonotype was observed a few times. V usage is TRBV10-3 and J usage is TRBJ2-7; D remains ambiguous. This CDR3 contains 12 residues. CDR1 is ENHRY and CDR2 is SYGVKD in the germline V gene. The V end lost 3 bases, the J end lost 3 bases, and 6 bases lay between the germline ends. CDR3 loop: CAISDSRYEQYF. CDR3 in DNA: TGTGCCATCAGTGATTCTCGCTACGAGCAGTACTTC.

The CDR3 region is CAISEGNNQPQHF. CDR3 nucleotides: TGTGCCATCAGTGAGGGCAACAATCAGCCCCAGCATTTT. The chain employs TRBV10-3 and TRBJ1-5, with unresolved D. This CDR3 contains 13 residues. The V gene lost 2 bases and the J gene lost 3 bases, with 5 bases spanning the gap. The germline V gene has CDR1 ENHRY and CDR2 SYGVKD.

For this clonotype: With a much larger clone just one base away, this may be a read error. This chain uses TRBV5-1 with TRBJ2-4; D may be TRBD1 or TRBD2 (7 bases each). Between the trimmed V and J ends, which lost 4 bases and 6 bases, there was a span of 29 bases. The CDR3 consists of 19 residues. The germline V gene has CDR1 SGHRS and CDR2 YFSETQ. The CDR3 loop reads CASSTFAGDSAGMPNIQYF. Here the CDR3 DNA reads TGCGCCAGCAGCACGTTCGCGGGGGACAGTGCGGGTATGCCAAACATTCAGTACTTC.

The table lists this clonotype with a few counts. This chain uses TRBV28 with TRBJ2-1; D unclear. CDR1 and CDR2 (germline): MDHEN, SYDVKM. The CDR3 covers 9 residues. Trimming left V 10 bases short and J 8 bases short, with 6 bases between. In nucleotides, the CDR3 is TGTGCCACCAATGATGAGCAGTTCTTC. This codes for CATNDEQFF.

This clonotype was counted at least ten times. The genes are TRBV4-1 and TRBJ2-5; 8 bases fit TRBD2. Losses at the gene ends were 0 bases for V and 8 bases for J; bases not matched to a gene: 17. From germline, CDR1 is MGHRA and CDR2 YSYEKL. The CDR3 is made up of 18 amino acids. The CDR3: CASSQDRGGGPNMGTQYF. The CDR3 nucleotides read TGCGCCAGCAGCCAAGATCGGGGCGGGGGGCCCAATATGGGAACCCAGTACTTC.

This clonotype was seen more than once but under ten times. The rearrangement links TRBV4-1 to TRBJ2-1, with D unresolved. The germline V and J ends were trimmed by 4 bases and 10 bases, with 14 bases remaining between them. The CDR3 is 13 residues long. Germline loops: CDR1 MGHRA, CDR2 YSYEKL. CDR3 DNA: TGCGCCAGCAGCCCCGACCCCGCCAACGAGCAGTTCTTC. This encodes CASSPDPANEQFF.

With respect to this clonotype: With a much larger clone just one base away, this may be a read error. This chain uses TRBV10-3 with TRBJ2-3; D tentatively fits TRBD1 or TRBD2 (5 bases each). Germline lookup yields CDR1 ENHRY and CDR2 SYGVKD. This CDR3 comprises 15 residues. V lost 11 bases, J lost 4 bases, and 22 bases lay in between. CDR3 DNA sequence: TGTGCCGTCAAATGGGACGCTAGCAGTGCAGATACGCAGTATTTT. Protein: CAVKWDASSADTQYF.

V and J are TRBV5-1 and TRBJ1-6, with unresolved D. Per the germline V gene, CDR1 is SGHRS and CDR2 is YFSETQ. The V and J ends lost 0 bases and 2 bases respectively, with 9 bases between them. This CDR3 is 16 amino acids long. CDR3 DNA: TGCGCCAGCAGCTTGGGGGCAGCCGCCTATAATTCACCCCTCCACTTT. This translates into CASSLGAAAYNSPLHF.